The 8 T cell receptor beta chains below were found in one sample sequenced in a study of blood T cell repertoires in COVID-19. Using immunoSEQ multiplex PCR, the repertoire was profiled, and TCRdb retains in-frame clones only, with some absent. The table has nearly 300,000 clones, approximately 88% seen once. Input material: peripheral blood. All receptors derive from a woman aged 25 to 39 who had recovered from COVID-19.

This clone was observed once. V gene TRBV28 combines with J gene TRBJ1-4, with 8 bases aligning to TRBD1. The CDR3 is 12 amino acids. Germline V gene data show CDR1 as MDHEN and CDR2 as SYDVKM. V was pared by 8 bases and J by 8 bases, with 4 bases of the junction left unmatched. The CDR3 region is CASYTGGEKLFF. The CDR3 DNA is TGTGCCAGCTATACAGGGGGGGAAAAACTGTTTTTT. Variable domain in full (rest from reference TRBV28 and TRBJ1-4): DVKVTQSSRYLVKRTGEKVFLECVQDMDHENMFWYRQDPGLGLRLIYFSYDVKMKEKGDIPEGYSVSREKKERFSLILESASTNQTSMYLCASYTGGEKLFFGSGTQLSVL.

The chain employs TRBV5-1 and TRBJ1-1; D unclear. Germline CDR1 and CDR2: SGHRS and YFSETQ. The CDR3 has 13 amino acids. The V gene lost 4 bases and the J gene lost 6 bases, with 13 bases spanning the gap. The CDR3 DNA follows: TGCGCCAGCAGCACCCAATTCGAGGCTGAAGCTTTCTTT. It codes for CASSTQFEAEAFF.

The CDR3 protein is CASSADSMGQRGEKLFF. In DNA form, the CDR3 reads TGTGCCAGCAGCGCGGACAGTATGGGCCAAAGGGGTGAAAAACTGTTTTTT. The V and J genes are TRBV5-6 and TRBJ1-4, with D perhaps TRBD1 (6 bases). CDR1 and CDR2 from the germline V gene are SGHDT and YYEEEE. There are 17 residues in the CDR3. V was trimmed by 4 bases and J by 7 bases, leaving 23 bases between them.

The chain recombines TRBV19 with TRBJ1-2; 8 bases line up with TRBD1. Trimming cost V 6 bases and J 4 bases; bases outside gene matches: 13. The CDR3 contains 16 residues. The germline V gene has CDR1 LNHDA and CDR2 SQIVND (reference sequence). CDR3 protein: CASRPTQGALPYGYTF. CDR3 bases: TGTGCCAGTAGACCTACCCAGGGGGCCCTTCCCTATGGCTACACCTTC.

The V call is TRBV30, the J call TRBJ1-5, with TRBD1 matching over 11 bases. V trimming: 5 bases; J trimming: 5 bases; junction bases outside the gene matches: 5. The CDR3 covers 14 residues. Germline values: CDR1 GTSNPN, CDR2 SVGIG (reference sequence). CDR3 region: CAWGGQGAYQPQHF. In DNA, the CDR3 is TGTGCCTGGGGTGGACAGGGGGCATATCAGCCCCAGCATTTT.

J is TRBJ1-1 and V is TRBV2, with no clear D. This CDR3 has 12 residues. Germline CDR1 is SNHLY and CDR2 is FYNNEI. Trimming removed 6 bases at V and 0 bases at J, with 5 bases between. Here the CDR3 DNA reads TGTGCCAGCAGATTCGTGAACACTGAAGCTTTCTTT. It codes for CASRFVNTEAFF.

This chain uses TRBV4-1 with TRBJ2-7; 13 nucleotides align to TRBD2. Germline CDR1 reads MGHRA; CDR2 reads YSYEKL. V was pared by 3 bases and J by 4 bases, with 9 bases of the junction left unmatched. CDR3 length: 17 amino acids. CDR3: CASSQGWTSGGPYEQYF. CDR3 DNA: TGCGCCAGCAGCCAGGGCTGGACTAGCGGGGGCCCATACGAGCAGTACTTC.

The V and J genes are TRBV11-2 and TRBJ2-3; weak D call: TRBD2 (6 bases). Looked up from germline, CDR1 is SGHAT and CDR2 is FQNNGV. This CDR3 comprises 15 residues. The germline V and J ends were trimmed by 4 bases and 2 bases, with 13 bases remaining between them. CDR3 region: CASSSIGGPTDTQYF. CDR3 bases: TGTGCCAGCAGCTCGATCGGGGGTCCCACAGATACGCAGTATTTT.